These T cell receptor beta chains were read from a single sample in a study of OX40 agonist ivuxolimab in advanced cancers. Produced via immunoSEQ multiplex PCR; TCRdb's table is partial and in-frame only. The sample records about 22,000 clones, 75% to 90% being singletons. The sequencing here drew on CD4+ or CD8+ T cells sorted from blood, taken in a trial of the OX40 agonist ivuxolimab. The receptors here all came from an adult with an advanced solid tumor such as melanoma, head and neck, liver or kidney cancer. The CDR3 runs from the conserved cysteine through the conserved F or W. The order of the fields is J gene, V gene, CDR3 protein.

j_call: TRBJ1-3
v_call: TRBV4-1
cdr3_aa: CASSLQTGHGNTIYF

j_call: TRBJ2-5
v_call: TRBV9
cdr3_aa: CASSVGATVAQETQYF

j_call: TRBJ2-5
v_call: TRBV6-1
cdr3_aa: CASIGPHGLETQYF

j_call: TRBJ2-5
v_call: TRBV28
cdr3_aa: CASSLVGLGALGTQYF

j_call: TRBJ2-3
v_call: TRBV4-1
cdr3_aa: CASSRRLFEDTQYF

j_call: TRBJ1-1
v_call: TRBV29-1
cdr3_aa: CSHTDRVTNTEAFF

j_call: TRBJ2-1
v_call: TRBV27
cdr3_aa: CAIGMAGGNEQFF

j_call: TRBJ2-2
v_call: TRBV9
cdr3_aa: CASSVEYRSGELFF

j_call: TRBJ2-7
v_call: TRBV6-5
cdr3_aa: CASSKSGRRSYEQYF

j_call: TRBJ2-1
v_call: TRBV9
cdr3_aa: CASSPFELDDEQFF

j_call: TRBJ2-7
v_call: TRBV28
cdr3_aa: CASSPRDLAGGYPYEQYF

j_call: TRBJ1-1
v_call: TRBV5-8
cdr3_aa: CASSLVAGVTEAFF

j_call: TRBJ1-6
v_call: TRBV28
cdr3_aa: CASSSALHNSPLHF

j_call: TRBJ2-1
v_call: TRBV11-3
cdr3_aa: CASSQAGGSYNEQFF

j_call: TRBJ2-1
v_call: TRBV29-1
cdr3_aa: CSVFGQGHNEQFF

j_call: TRBJ2-1
v_call: TRBV7-9
cdr3_aa: CASSLVTGPNEQFF

j_call: TRBJ2-3
v_call: TRBV29-1
cdr3_aa: CSVGGLAGITDTQYF

j_call: TRBJ2-2
v_call: TRBV21-1
cdr3_aa: CASSKGDREGRLFF

j_call: TRBJ2-1
v_call: TRBV6-4
cdr3_aa: CASSDLSHNEQFF

j_call: TRBJ2-1
v_call: TRBV6-5
cdr3_aa: CASSRRGQGYNEQFF

j_call: TRBJ2-1
v_call: TRBV11-2
cdr3_aa: CASSLGGGSSYNEQFF

j_call: TRBJ1-1
v_call: TRBV5-1
cdr3_aa: CASSFSPETEAFF

j_call: TRBJ2-7
v_call: TRBV5-4
cdr3_aa: CASSTLDRTPYEQYF

j_call: TRBJ2-7
v_call: TRBV7-3
cdr3_aa: CASSSPTVYEQYF

j_call: TRBJ2-1
v_call: TRBV5-6
cdr3_aa: CASSLSLNEQFF

j_call: TRBJ2-3
v_call: TRBV7-9
cdr3_aa: CASSPGGDTQYF

j_call: TRBJ2-7
v_call: TRBV7-9
cdr3_aa: CASSPTLVSYEQYF

j_call: TRBJ2-2
v_call: TRBV28
cdr3_aa: CASSLGGTGELFF

j_call: TRBJ2-7
v_call: TRBV13
cdr3_aa: CASSTRGGYEQYF

j_call: TRBJ2-3
v_call: TRBV11-2
cdr3_aa: CASSSSQGATDTQYF

j_call: TRBJ1-5
v_call: TRBV13
cdr3_aa: CASSLQGGNQPQHF

j_call: TRBJ2-7
v_call: TRBV7-9
cdr3_aa: CASSHRDTPYEQYF

j_call: TRBJ2-2
v_call: TRBV6-6
cdr3_aa: CASSYGGELFF

j_call: TRBJ2-2
v_call: TRBV7-9
cdr3_aa: CASSTPGRRESNTGELFF

j_call: TRBJ2-3
v_call: TRBV9
cdr3_aa: CASSLKGLASSTDTQYF

j_call: TRBJ2-1
v_call: TRBV27
cdr3_aa: CASSSAALWNEQFF

j_call: TRBJ2-3
v_call: TRBV7-8
cdr3_aa: CASSRDLRDTQYF

j_call: TRBJ1-1
v_call: TRBV28
cdr3_aa: CASSQGFPAFF

j_call: TRBJ2-2
v_call: TRBV12-5
cdr3_aa: CASGYGNPGWTGELFF

j_call: TRBJ1-4
v_call: TRBV10-2
cdr3_aa: CASSGPGEKLFF

j_call: TRBJ2-2
v_call: TRBV5-1
cdr3_aa: CASGHAGELFF

j_call: TRBJ2-3
v_call: TRBV7-7
cdr3_aa: CASSSVLTDTQYF

j_call: TRBJ2-7
v_call: TRBV4-1
cdr3_aa: CASSQEILASGSYEQYF

j_call: TRBJ2-7
v_call: TRBV10-1
cdr3_aa: CASSGQGQDEQYF

j_call: TRBJ1-5
v_call: TRBV15
cdr3_aa: CATSRFGSQPQHF

j_call: TRBJ2-6
v_call: TRBV25-1
cdr3_aa: CASSCRPTGQSRANVLTF